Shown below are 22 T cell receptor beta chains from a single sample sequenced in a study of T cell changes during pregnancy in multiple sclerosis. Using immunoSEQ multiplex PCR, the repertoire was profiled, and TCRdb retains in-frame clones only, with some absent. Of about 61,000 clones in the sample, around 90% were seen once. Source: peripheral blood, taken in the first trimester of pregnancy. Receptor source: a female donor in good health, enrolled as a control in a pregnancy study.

The CDR3 loop reads CASGRGLSPNEKLFF. The CDR3 DNA reads TGCGCCAGTGGCAGGGGTCTCTCGCCTAATGAAAAACTGTTTTTT. The chain combines TRBV4-3 with TRBJ1-4; a possible D gene is TRBD1 (6 bases). Germline V gene data show CDR1 as LGHNA and CDR2 as YSLEER. The CDR3 totals 15 residues. V was pared by 9 bases and J by 3 bases, with 17 bases between.

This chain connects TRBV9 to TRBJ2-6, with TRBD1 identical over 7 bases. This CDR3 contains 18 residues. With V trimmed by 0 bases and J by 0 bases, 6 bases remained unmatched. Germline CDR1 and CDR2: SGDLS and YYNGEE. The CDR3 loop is CASSVEEGAISGANVLTF. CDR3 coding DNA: TGTGCCAGCAGCGTAGAAGAGGGGGCTATCTCTGGGGCCAACGTCCTGACTTTC.

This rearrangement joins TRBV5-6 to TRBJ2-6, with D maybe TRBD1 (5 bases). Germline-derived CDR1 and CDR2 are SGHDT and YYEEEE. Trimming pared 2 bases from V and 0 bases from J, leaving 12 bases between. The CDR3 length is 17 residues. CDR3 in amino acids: CASSLWGPYSGANVLTF. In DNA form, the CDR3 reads TGTGCCAGCAGCTTATGGGGCCCCTACTCTGGGGCCAACGTCCTGACTTTC.

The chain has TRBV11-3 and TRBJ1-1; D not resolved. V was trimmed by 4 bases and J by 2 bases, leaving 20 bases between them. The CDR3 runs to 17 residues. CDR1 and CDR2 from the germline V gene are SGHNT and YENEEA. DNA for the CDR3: TGTGCCAGCAGCTCATCCCCCGGAGGGTTGCGAAACACTGAAGCTTTCTTT. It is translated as CASSSSPGGLRNTEAFF. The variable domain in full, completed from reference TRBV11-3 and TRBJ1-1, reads EAGVVQSPRYKIIEKKQPVAFWCNPISGHNTLYWYLQNLGQGPELLIRYENEEAVDDSQLPKDRFSAERLKGVDSTLKIQPAELGDSAVYLCASSSSPGGLRNTEAFFGQGTRLTVV.

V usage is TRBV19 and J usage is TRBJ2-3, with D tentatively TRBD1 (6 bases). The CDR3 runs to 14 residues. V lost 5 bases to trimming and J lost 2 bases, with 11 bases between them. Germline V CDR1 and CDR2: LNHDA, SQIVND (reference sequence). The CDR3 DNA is TGTGCCAGTAGTCTAGGACAGTTCACAGATACGCAGTATTTT. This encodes CASSLGQFTDTQYF.

Written as DNA, the CDR3 is TGCGCCAGCAGCCTCCAAACAGGTTTAATCGGGAATTCACCCCTCCACTTT. Translated: CASSLQTGLIGNSPLHF. The chain carries TRBV4-3 and TRBJ1-6, with D possibly matching TRBD1 (5 bases). Looked up from germline, CDR1 is LGHNA and CDR2 is YSLEER. The V end was cut by 4 bases, the J end by 7 bases, with 20 bases between. The CDR3 runs to 17 residues.

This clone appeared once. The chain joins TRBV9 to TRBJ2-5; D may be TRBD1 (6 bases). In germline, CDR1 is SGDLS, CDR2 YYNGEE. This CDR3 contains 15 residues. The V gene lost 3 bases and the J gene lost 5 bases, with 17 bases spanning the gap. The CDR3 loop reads CASSETGTRGETQYF. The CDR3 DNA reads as TGTGCCAGCAGCGAAACAGGGACGAGGGGCGAGACCCAGTACTTC.

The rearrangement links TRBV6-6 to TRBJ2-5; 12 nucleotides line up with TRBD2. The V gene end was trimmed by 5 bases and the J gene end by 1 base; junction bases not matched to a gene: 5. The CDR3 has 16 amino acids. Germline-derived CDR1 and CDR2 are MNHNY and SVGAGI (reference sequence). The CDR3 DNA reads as TGTGCCAGCAGTACCCCGGGACTAGCGGGCCAAGAGACCCAGTACTTC. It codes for CASSTPGLAGQETQYF.

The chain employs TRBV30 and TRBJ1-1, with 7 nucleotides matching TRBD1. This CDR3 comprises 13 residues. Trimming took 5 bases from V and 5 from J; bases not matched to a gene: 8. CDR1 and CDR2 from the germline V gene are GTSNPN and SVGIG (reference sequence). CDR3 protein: CAWRPGQLTEAFF. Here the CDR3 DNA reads TGTGCCTGGCGACCGGGACAGCTAACTGAAGCTTTCTTT.

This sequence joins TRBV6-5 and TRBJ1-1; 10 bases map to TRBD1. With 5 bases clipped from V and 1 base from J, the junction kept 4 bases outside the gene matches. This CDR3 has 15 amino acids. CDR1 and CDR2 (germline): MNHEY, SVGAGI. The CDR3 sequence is CASSPGTGENTEAFF. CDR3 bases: TGTGCCAGCAGTCCAGGGACAGGGGAGAACACTGAAGCTTTCTTT.

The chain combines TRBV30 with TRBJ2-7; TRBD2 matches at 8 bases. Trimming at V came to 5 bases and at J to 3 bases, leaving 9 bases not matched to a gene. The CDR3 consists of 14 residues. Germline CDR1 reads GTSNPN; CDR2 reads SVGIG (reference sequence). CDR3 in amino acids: CAWAWRGAGYEQYF. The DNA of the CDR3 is TGTGCCTGGGCCTGGCGGGGGGCGGGCTACGAGCAGTACTTC.

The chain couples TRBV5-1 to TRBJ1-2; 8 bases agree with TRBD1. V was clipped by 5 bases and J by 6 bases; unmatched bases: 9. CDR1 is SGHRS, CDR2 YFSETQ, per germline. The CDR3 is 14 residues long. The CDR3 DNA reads TGCGCCAGCAGATCTGCAGGGGGCGCGAATGGCTACACCTTC. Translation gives CASRSAGGANGYTF.

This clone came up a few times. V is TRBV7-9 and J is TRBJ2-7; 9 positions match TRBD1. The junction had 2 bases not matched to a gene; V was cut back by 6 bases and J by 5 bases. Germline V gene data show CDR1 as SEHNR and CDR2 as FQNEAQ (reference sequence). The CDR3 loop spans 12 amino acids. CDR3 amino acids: CASSGTGNEQYF. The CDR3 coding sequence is TGTGCCAGCAGTGGGACAGGGAACGAGCAGTACTTC.

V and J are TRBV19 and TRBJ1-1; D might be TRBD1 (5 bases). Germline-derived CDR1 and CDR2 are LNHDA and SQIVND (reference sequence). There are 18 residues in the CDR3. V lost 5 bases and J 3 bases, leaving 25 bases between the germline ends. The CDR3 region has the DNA TGTGCCAGTAGTCCACCCCCGGGAGGGGCGGAGTTGGACACTGAAGCTTTCTTT. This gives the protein CASSPPPGGAELDTEAFF.

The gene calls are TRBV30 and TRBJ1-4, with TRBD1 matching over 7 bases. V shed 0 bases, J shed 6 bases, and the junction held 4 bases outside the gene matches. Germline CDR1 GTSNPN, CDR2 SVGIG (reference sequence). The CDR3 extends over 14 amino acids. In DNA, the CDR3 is TGTGCCTGGAGTGTACCAGGACAGGATGAAAAACTGTTTTTT. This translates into CAWSVPGQDEKLFF.

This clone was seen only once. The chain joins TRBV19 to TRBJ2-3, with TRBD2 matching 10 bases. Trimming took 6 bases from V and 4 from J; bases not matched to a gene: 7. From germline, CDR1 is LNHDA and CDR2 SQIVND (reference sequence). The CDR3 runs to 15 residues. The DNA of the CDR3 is TGTGCCAGTAGCCCCACAGCGGGGGGGCCAGATACGCAGTATTTT. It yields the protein CASSPTAGGPDTQYF.

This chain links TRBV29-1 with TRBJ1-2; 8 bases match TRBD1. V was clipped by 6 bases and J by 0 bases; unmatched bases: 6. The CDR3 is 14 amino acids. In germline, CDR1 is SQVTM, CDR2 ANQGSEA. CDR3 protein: CSVIGQGANYGYTF. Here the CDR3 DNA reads TGCAGCGTGATAGGACAGGGAGCTAACTATGGCTACACCTTC.

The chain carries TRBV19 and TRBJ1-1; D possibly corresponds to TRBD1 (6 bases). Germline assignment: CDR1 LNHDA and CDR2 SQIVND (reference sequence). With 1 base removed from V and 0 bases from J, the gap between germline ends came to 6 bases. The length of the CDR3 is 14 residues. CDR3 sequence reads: CASSIGGLNTEAFF. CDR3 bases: TGTGCCAGTAGTATAGGGGGGCTGAACACTGAAGCTTTCTTT.

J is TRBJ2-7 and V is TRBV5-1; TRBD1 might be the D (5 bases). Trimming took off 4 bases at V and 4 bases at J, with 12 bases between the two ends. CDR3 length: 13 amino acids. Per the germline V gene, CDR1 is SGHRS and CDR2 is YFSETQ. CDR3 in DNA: TGCGCCAGCAGCCCCAGGGATCGGTACGAGCAGTACTTC. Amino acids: CASSPRDRYEQYF.

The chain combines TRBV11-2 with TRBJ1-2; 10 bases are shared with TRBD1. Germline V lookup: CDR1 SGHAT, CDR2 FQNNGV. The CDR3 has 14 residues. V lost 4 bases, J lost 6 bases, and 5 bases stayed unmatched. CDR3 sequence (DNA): TGTGCCAGCAGCTCTAGACAGGGGGCTGATGGCTACACCTTC. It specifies CASSSRQGADGYTF.

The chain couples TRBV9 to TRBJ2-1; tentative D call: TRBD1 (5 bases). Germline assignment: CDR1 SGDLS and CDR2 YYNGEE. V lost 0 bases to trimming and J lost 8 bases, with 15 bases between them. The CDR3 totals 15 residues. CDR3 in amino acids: CASSVEGQGWHEQFF. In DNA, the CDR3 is TGTGCCAGCAGCGTAGAAGGTCAGGGTTGGCATGAGCAGTTCTTC.

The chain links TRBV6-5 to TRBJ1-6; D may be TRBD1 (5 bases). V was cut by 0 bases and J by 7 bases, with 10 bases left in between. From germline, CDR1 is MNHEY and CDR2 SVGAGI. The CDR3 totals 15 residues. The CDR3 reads CASSYSTQGNSPLHF. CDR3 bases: TGTGCCAGCAGTTACTCGACGCAGGGAAATTCACCCCTCCACTTT.